Included here is one TCR beta chain sequence, with context. The CDR3 is 17 amino acids. V lost 3 bases and J lost 4, with 19 bases in between. Looked up from germline, CDR1 is MGHRA and CDR2 is YSYEKL. The data belong to a study of T cell responses to AZD1222 COVID-19 vaccine. Produced via immunoSEQ multiplex PCR; TCRdb's table is partial and in-frame only. The sample shows roughly 80,000 clones, about 90% of them seen only once. Material: peripheral blood, obtained on day 0 of AZD1222 vaccination. The chain carries TRBV4-1 and TRBJ2-1; D could derive from TRBD1 or TRBD2 (5 bases each). The receptor was derived from an adult in good health. The CDR3 region is CASSQLAVKGEYNEQFF. CDR3 in DNA: TGCGCCAGCAGCCAGCTAGCCGTCAAAGGGGAGTACAATGAGCAGTTCTTC.